What follows are 11 T cell receptor beta chains derived from one specimen sequenced in a study of post-analysis software for immune sequencing data. Study observations and caveats: TRBV5-6, TRBV5-1 and TRBV20-1 were among several TRBV segments more frequent in patients than controls.

Prepared TCR beta cDNA libraries contained unique molecular identifiers. Using its own MiXCR run on the PCR reads, TCRdb lists one record per CDR3 protein. The data hold some 690,000 distinct CDR3 sequences, with 30% observed a single time. The antigens of these receptors remain unknown. The material sequenced was blood. These receptors all come from a girl aged 5 to 17 with multiple sclerosis.

The chain recombines TRBV7-2 with TRBJ2-7; TRBD1 agrees at 7 bases. There are 15 residues in the CDR3. Germline V gene sequence: CDR1 SGHTA, CDR2 FQGNSA. Germline trimming cut 1 base from V and 2 bases from J; bases unmatched to any gene: 5. The CDR3 loop reads CASSLVRDSPYEQYF. CDR3 nucleotides: TGTGCCAGCAGCTTAGTACGGGACAGCCCCTACGAGCAGTACTTC.

The chain carries TRBV7-2 and TRBJ2-3, with TRBD2 matching 12 bases. V lost 5 bases, J lost 0 bases, and 6 bases stayed unmatched. The CDR3 is made up of 17 amino acids. Per germline, CDR1 SGHTA and CDR2 FQGNSA. This CDR3 is CASSTRLAGASTDTQYF. In DNA form, the CDR3 reads TGTGCCAGCAGCACCCGACTAGCGGGAGCTAGCACAGATACGCAGTATTTT.

This sequence joins TRBV5-1 and TRBJ2-3, with 8 bases matching TRBD2. J gave up 0 bases and V 1 base, and 13 bases lay outside the gene matches. This CDR3 contains 19 residues. Per the germline V gene, CDR1 is SGHRS and CDR2 is YFSETQ. For the CDR3, the DNA is TGCGCCAGCAGCTTGATCTCCCCCGGGGGGGCCCCTAGCACAGATACGCAGTATTTT. Its protein product is CASSLISPGGAPSTDTQYF.

The V call is TRBV7-2, the J call TRBJ2-5; D call uncertain. The V end was cut by 1 base, the J end by 7 bases, with 1 base between. This CDR3 comprises 10 residues. The V gene's germline CDR1 is SGHTA and CDR2 FQGNSA. The CDR3 nucleotides are TGTGCCAGCAGCTTAGTGACCCAGTACTTC. Translated: CASSLVTQYF.

The chain has TRBV7-2 and TRBJ1-6; TRBD1 matches at 10 bases. The CDR3 extends over 19 amino acids. V lost 0 bases and J lost 1; bases outside the gene matches: 6. Germline lookup yields CDR1 SGHTA and CDR2 FQGNSA. The CDR3: CASSLAGTGEFSYNSPLHF. The CDR3 DNA follows: TGTGCCAGCAGCTTAGCGGGGACAGGGGAGTTTTCCTATAATTCACCCCTCCACTTT.

This clonotype was detected only a few times. This chain links TRBV24-1 with TRBJ1-5; D is unclear. There are 13 residues in the CDR3. V was clipped by 2 bases and J by 7 bases, with 8 bases between them. The germline gives CDR1 KGHDR, CDR2 SFDVKD. This CDR3 is CATSDWGYQPQHF. The CDR3 DNA follows: TGTGCCACCAGTGATTGGGGTTACCAGCCCCAGCATTTT.

The chain combines TRBV15 with TRBJ1-5; D remains unclear. Germline CDR1 and CDR2: LNHNV and YYDKDF (reference sequence). The CDR3 spans 15 residues. V was cut by 3 bases and J by 3 bases, with 12 bases left in between. DNA for the CDR3: TGTGCCACCAGCAGCCGCACCGGGGACAATCAGCCCCAGCATTTT. Protein: CATSSRTGDNQPQHF.

This clonotype was seen a few times. This chain connects TRBV21-1 to TRBJ2-3; no DNA check was done on the table's D call, TRBD2. TRBV21-1 is termed a pseudogene. CDR3 length: 15 amino acids. CDR3 region: CASSKGTSGTDTQYF. The CDR3 DNA follows: TGTGCCAGCAGCAAAGGGACTAGCGGCACAGATACGCAGTATTTT.

This clonotype was seen a single time. The CDR3: CASSESSGRGDTQYF. For the CDR3, the DNA is TGTGCCAGCAGTGAATCCAGCGGGAGGGGAGATACGCAGTATTTT. This chain connects TRBV2 to TRBJ2-3; 10 positions agree with TRBD2. V gave up 2 bases and J gave up 5 bases; unmatched junction bases: 4. Germline V gene data show CDR1 as SNHLY and CDR2 as FYNNEI. CDR3 length: 15 residues.

This clonotype was recorded a few times. This chain links TRBV15 with TRBJ2-5; TRBD2 matches 7 bases. J lost 5 bases, V lost 3 bases, and 9 bases had no gene match. The CDR3 consists of 15 residues. Germline CDR1 and CDR2: LNHNV and YYDKDF (reference sequence). The CDR3 nucleotides are TGTGCCACCAGCAGGCCCAGAATGGGAGGGGAGACCCAGTACTTC. Translated, it gives CATSRPRMGGETQYF.

This rearrangement joins TRBV20-1 to TRBJ2-6; D is unresolved. This CDR3 has 17 amino acids. The V gene lost 2 bases and the J gene lost 1 base, with 15 bases spanning the gap. CDR1 and CDR2 from the germline V gene are DFQATT and SNEGSKA (reference sequence). CDR3 sequence (DNA): TGCAGTGCTAGACCCTATTACCCAATTTCTGGGGCCAACGTCCTGACTTTC. Amino acid sequence: CSARPYYPISGANVLTF.